This T cell receptor beta chain was recovered during a study of blood T cell repertoires in COVID-19. The CDR3 extends over 15 amino acids. The trim removed 0 bases at V and 3 bases at J, leaving 3 bases unmatched. The germline CDR1 and CDR2 sequences are SGDLS and YYNGEE. Assay used: immunoSEQ multiplex PCR; TCRdb lists only in-frame clones, some missing. Altogether some 54,000 clones are present, around four fifths being singletons, with the ten largest covering 6.5% to 8.5%. The source is a man in his 70s with active COVID-19. The V gene is TRBV9, the J gene TRBJ2-7, with 10 nucleotides matching TRBD2. Sequencing was done on a sample of peripheral blood. CDR3 coding DNA: TGTGCCAGCAGCGTAGATAGCGGGGGGATCTACGAGCAGTACTTC. Translating it yields CASSVDSGGIYEQYF.